The text below deals with one TCR beta chain. The antigen remains unidentified. From germline, CDR1 is SGHDT and CDR2 YYEEEE. CDR3 size: 16 residues. Germline trimming cut 6 bases from V and 13 bases from J; bases unmatched to any gene: 18. Every donor provided one heparinised blood draw, which averaged approximately 100 mL. The data are from a study of beta chain features in type 1 diabetes. What was sequenced were expressed TCRB transcripts, since all of the isolated RNA had been reverse transcribed. TCRdb keeps only in-frame clones here, not all; method: immunoSEQ multiplex PCR. The sample carries roughly 240,000 clones, 55% to 70% recorded once. Whole-study findings and limits: With patients and controls alike, PCR might favor shorter templates to an equal degree. Any role of HLA type in TCRB rearrangement remained unresolved here.

The receptor was isolated from a man aged 25 to 45 in good health. Source material: naive CD4+ T cells from blood. V is TRBV5-6 and J is TRBJ2-2; 10 nucleotides align to TRBD2. CDR3 nucleotides: TGTGCCAGCACCTTAGCGGGAGGCCGCTCTGGTACGCGGCTGTTTTTT. This translates into CASTLAGGRSGTRLFF.